These T cell receptor beta chains were read from a single sample in a study of human T cells and chemical hapten exposure. TCRdb re-called the RACE reads with MiXCR, one entry per CDR3 protein. The sample has 150,000 to 200,000 distinct CDR3 sequences, about 25% seen once. Sequenced material: whole blood, taken in connection with sensitization to the hapten diphenylcyclopropenone (DPC). All receptors come from a middle-aged woman with alopecia areata. Some clones in this sample may be carry-over from other donors' samples. Both conserved end residues are part of each CDR3. The D gene is left open where the match is weak. Rows may omit the clone size; those that give it use once, few, many or a size class.

d_call clone_size j_call v_call cdr3_aa cdr3_nt
TRBD2 NA TRBJ2-5 TRBV7-2 CASSLGGLAVGETQYF TGTGCCAGCAGCTTAGGGGGACTAGCGGTTGGCGAGACCCAGTACTTC
NA few TRBJ1-5 TRBV20-1 CSAKKTISQHF TGCAGTGCCAAGAAGACCATATCCCAGCATTTT
TRBD2 few TRBJ2-1 TRBV6-2/TRBV6-3 CASVRAGLGEQFF TGTGCCAGCGTTCGAGCGGGGCTGGGTGAGCAGTTCTTC
TRBD1 few TRBJ2-6 TRBV27 CASSAGTGVGLGANVLTF TGTGCCAGCAGTGCTGGGACAGGGGTCGGCCTTGGGGCCAACGTCCTGACTTTC
NA NA TRBJ2-2 TRBV2 CASKAGRGTGELFF TGTGCCAGCAAAGCGGGCCGGGGGACCGGGGAGCTGTTTTTT
NA many TRBJ2-6 TRBV7-3 CASSPHASGANVLTF TGTGCCAGCAGCCCTCATGCCTCTGGGGCCAACGTCCTGACTTTC
TRBD2 few TRBJ2-5 TRBV20-1 CSARDHWTSEDGTQYF TGCAGTGCTAGAGATCATTGGACTAGCGAGGACGGGACCCAGTACTTC
NA NA TRBJ2-5 TRBV10-3 CAISEPDRNQETQYF TGTGCCATCAGTGAGCCCGACAGAAACCAAGAGACCCAGTACTTC
NA many TRBJ2-7 TRBV4-3 CASSQGWGVNEQYF TGCGCCAGCAGCCAAGGGTGGGGGGTAAACGAGCAGTACTTC
NA NA TRBJ1-1 TRBV2 CASLRNEGEAFF TGTGCCAGCCTAAGAAATGAGGGTGAAGCTTTCTTT
NA few TRBJ1-5 TRBV7-2 CASSLVAGRGNQPQHF TGTGCCAGCAGCTTAGTAGCAGGGAGAGGCAATCAGCCCCAGCATTTT
NA NA TRBJ1-5 TRBV12-3/TRBV12-4 CASSPGRVNQPQHF TGTGCCAGCAGTCCTGGACGGGTCAATCAGCCCCAGCATTTT
NA few TRBJ2-7 TRBV27 CASSYRQTYEQYF TGTGCCAGCAGTTATCGCCAGACCTACGAGCAGTACTTC
NA many TRBJ2-7 TRBV9 CASSVPLTSPNSYEQYF TGTGCCAGCAGCGTCCCTTTGACTAGTCCCAACTCCTACGAGCAGTACTTC
NA NA TRBJ2-7 TRBV4-2 CASSQEYGSIYEQYF TGTGCCAGCAGCCAAGAGTACGGTAGCATCTACGAGCAGTACTTC
NA NA TRBJ1-2 TRBV12-3/TRBV12-4 CASRRIGTSNYGYTF TGTGCCAGCAGACGTATTGGGACTTCTAACTATGGCTACACCTTC
TRBD1 few TRBJ2-1 TRBV28 CASSSGQGVINEQFF TGTGCCAGCAGTTCCGGACAGGGGGTAATCAATGAGCAGTTCTTC
NA many TRBJ2-5 TRBV28 CASSPNPETQYF TGTGCCAGCAGTCCTAACCCAGAGACCCAGTACTTC